This entry lists 30 T cell receptor beta chains sequenced from one sample in a study of CD4 T cells in relation to SARS-CoV-2 and coronaviruses. For these receptors, no antigen is known. The method was immunoSEQ multiplex PCR; TCRdb's version includes in-frame clones alone and lacks a portion of them. This sample has about 36,000 clones, with approximately 83% found just once. The sample was naive CD4+ T cells from PBMCs, cultured in vitro. Subset noted: naive CD4+ T cells isolated by negative enrichment. The receptors stem from an adult with COVID-19.

The rearrangement joins TRBV15 to TRBJ2-6; D gene unclear. With 0 bases removed from V and 2 bases from J, the gap between germline ends came to 5 bases. Germline CDR1 reads LNHNV; CDR2 reads YYDKDF (reference sequence). The CDR3 sequence is 15 residues long. CDR3 residues: CATSRDLAGANVLTF. In DNA form, the CDR3 reads TGTGCCACCAGCAGAGATCTTGCTGGGGCCAACGTCCTGACTTTC.

The J gene is TRBJ2-3, the V gene TRBV5-1; 8 nucleotides line up with TRBD2. The CDR3 contains 16 residues. With 4 bases clipped from V and 2 bases from J, the junction kept 9 bases outside the gene matches. Germline CDR1 and CDR2: SGHRS and YFSETQ. The CDR3 coding sequence is TGCGCCAGCAGCCAAACGGCGGGAGGAGCCACAGATACGCAGTATTTT. Its translation: CASSQTAGGATDTQYF.

The rearrangement links TRBV7-9 to TRBJ1-2, with unresolved D. Trimming stripped 0 bases from V and 5 bases from J, with 7 bases between. This CDR3 has 13 amino acids. CDR1 SEHNR and CDR2 FQNEAQ come from the germline V gene (reference sequence). CDR3 residues: CASSLATAYGYTF. The DNA for the CDR3 is TGTGCCAGCAGCTTAGCTACAGCATATGGCTACACCTTC. The full variable domain, completed using reference TRBV7-9 and TRBJ1-2, is DTGVSQNPRHKITKRGQNVTFRCDPISEHNRLYWYRQTLGQGPEFLTYFQNEAQLEKSRLLSDRFSAERPKGSFSTLEIQRTEQGDSAMYLCASSLATAYGYTFGSGTRLTVV.

The chain joins TRBV10-2 to TRBJ2-7; D is unclear. The V gene lost 2 bases and the J gene lost 3 bases, with 14 bases spanning the gap. The CDR3 extends over 15 amino acids. Germline CDR1 is WSHSY and CDR2 is SAAADI. In DNA, the CDR3 is TGCGCCAGCAGTGAGGATCGAGTCGGCTACTACGAGCAGTACTTC. Amino acids: CASSEDRVGYYEQYF.

This sequence joins TRBV10-2 and TRBJ1-1; a weak D match, TRBD1 (5 bases). Germline-derived CDR1 and CDR2 are WSHSY and SAAADI. This CDR3 is 13 amino acids long. V lost 0 bases and J lost 8, with 10 bases in between. Here the CDR3 reads CASSESGTEEAFF. DNA of the CDR3: TGCGCCAGCAGTGAGTCTGGGACGGAAGAAGCTTTCTTT.

A single count supports this clone. This chain links TRBV5-1 with TRBJ2-3; D ambiguous. CDR3 length: 15 residues. The V end was cut by 7 bases, the J end by 2 bases, with 17 bases between. Germline V gene data show CDR1 as SGHRS and CDR2 as YFSETQ. The CDR3 bases are TGCGCCAGCGGTCATCGCGACTCAACCACAGATACGCAGTATTTT. Residues: CASGHRDSTTDTQYF. The complete variable domain, with remaining parts taken from reference TRBV5-1 and TRBJ2-3, reads KAGVTQTPRYLIKTRGQQVTLSCSPISGHRSVSWYQQTPGQGLQFLFEYFSETQRNKGNFPGRFSGRQFSNSRSEMNVSTLELGDSALYLCASGHRDSTTDTQYFGPGTRLTVL.

The J gene is TRBJ2-5, the V gene TRBV6-5; the match to TRBD2 covers 8 bases. The length of the CDR3 is 15 residues. Trimming at V came to 2 bases and at J to 4 bases, leaving 6 bases not matched to a gene. The germline V gene encodes CDR1 MNHEY and CDR2 SVGAGI. As DNA, the CDR3 is TGTGCCAGCAGTTACACTAGCGGTCGACCAGAGACCCAGTACTTC. Protein sequence: CASSYTSGRPETQYF.

This chain links TRBV10-3 with TRBJ1-5; D unclear. Trimming took off 0 bases at V and 0 bases at J, with 12 bases between the two ends. CDR1 and CDR2 from the germline V gene are ENHRY and SYGVKD. This CDR3 contains 17 residues. The CDR3 bases are TGTGCCATCAGTGAGTCAAAGGGAGAGGATAGCAATCAGCCCCAGCATTTT. It is translated as CAISESKGEDSNQPQHF.

This chain connects TRBV28 to TRBJ2-2; TRBD2 agrees at 9 bases. This CDR3 has 17 residues. Germline CDR1 is MDHEN and CDR2 is SYDVKM. V dropped 1 base and J dropped 1; count of bases not matched to a gene: 4. CDR3 in DNA: TGTGCCAGCAGTTTATTGATACTAGCGGGGAACACCGGGGAGCTGTTTTTT. Its translation: CASSLLILAGNTGELFF.

In nucleotides, the CDR3 is TGTGCCATCAGTGTAACCAGGGGGCAGGGGTACAATGAGCAGTTCTTC. Translation: CAISVTRGQGYNEQFF. The chain recombines TRBV10-3 with TRBJ2-1; 8 positions agree with TRBD1. The CDR3 is 16 amino acids. Germline trimming cut 4 bases from V and 4 bases from J; bases unmatched to any gene: 9. CDR1 is ENHRY, CDR2 SYGVKD, per germline.

V gene TRBV28 combines with J gene TRBJ1-6; D uncertain. This CDR3 has 16 amino acids. Germline V lookup: CDR1 MDHEN, CDR2 SYDVKM. V lost 8 bases and J 1 base, leaving 15 bases between the germline ends. The CDR3 is CASEKSGSSYNSPLHF. Written as DNA, the CDR3 is TGTGCCAGCGAAAAGTCGGGGAGTTCCTATAATTCACCCCTCCACTTT.

The chain combines TRBV4-2 with TRBJ2-1, with TRBD2 matching over 12 bases. The germline gives CDR1 LGHNA, CDR2 YNFKEQ. V was clipped by 0 bases and J by 6 bases; unmatched bases: 3. This CDR3 is built from 16 residues. Here the CDR3 DNA reads TGTGCCAGCAGCCAAGATCTGACTAGCGGGAGCAATGAGCAGTTCTTC. The encoded protein is CASSQDLTSGSNEQFF.

The rearrangement joins TRBV19 to TRBJ2-1; D gene uncertain. Trimming shortened V by 4 bases and J by 4 bases, and 11 bases separated the two germline ends. From germline, CDR1 is LNHDA and CDR2 SQIVND (reference sequence). This CDR3 has 14 residues. CDR3 DNA sequence: TGTGCCAGTAGTAGCGGTCACGGATACAATGAGCAGTTCTTC. Its translation is CASSSGHGYNEQFF.

The V call is TRBV6-5, the J call TRBJ2-2, with a weak D call TRBD2 (6 bases). Trimming cost V 6 bases and J 6 bases, with 11 bases left between them. This CDR3 has 13 amino acids. CDR1 is MNHEY and CDR2 is SVGAGI in the germline V gene. The CDR3 DNA sequence: TGTGCCAGCAGGAGACTAGAGCCCGGGGAGCTGTTTTTT. Residues: CASRRLEPGELFF.

V gene TRBV9 combines with J gene TRBJ2-1; no clear D. The CDR3 extends over 13 amino acids. V lost 0 bases, J lost 5 bases, and 6 bases lay in between. Per the germline V gene, CDR1 is SGDLS and CDR2 is YYNGEE. The CDR3 region has the DNA TGTGCCAGCAGCGTAGCTTCGAACAATGAGCAGTTCTTC. It encodes CASSVASNNEQFF. Using reference TRBV9 and TRBJ2-1 for the parts outside the CDR3, the full variable domain is DSGVTQTPKHLITATGQRVTLRCSPRSGDLSVYWYQQSLDQGLQFLIQYYNGEERAKGNILERFSAQQFPDLHSELNLSSLELGDSALYFCASSVASNNEQFFGPGTRLTVL.

The V call is TRBV4-1, the J call TRBJ2-5; D perhaps matches TRBD2 (5 bases). The CDR3 length is 13 residues. Germline V gives CDR1 MGHRA, CDR2 YSYEKL. The V and J ends lost 4 bases and 9 bases respectively, with 15 bases between them. The CDR3 loop reads CASSPTRGWAQYF. The CDR3 region has the DNA TGCGCCAGCAGCCCGACACGGGGTTGGGCCCAGTACTTC.

V gene TRBV5-4 combines with J gene TRBJ2-7; TRBD2 agrees at 14 bases. The CDR3 length is 16 residues. V trimming: 3 bases; J trimming: 3 bases; junction bases outside the gene matches: 5. Germline CDR1 and CDR2: SGHNT and YYREEE (reference sequence). The CDR3 sequence is CASSSGLAGALYEQYF. The CDR3 nucleotides read TGTGCCAGCAGCTCGGGACTAGCGGGAGCACTCTACGAGCAGTACTTC.

The V gene is TRBV9, the J gene TRBJ1-4; D is uncertain. CDR1 is SGDLS and CDR2 is YYNGEE in the germline V gene. The V gene lost 4 bases and the J gene lost 0 bases, with 10 bases spanning the gap. This CDR3 is built from 15 residues. CDR3 sequence reads: CASSPWGATNEKLFF. The CDR3, as DNA: TGTGCCAGCAGCCCGTGGGGTGCAACTAATGAAAAACTGTTTTTT.

The V and J genes are TRBV7-9 and TRBJ2-2; D is unclear. There are 15 residues in the CDR3. CDR1 and CDR2 (germline): SEHNR, FQNEAQ (reference sequence). V was cut by 3 bases and J by 2 bases, with 10 bases left in between. The CDR3 reads CASSFFASNTGELFF. The CDR3 DNA sequence: TGTGCCAGCAGCTTTTTCGCGTCAAACACCGGGGAGCTGTTTTTT.

The chain's CDR3 is CASSLTPRDRETQYF. DNA for the CDR3: TGTGCCAGCAGCTTAACCCCCCGGGACAGGGAGACCCAGTACTTC. This chain connects TRBV5-5 to TRBJ2-5; 8 bases map to TRBD1. The CDR3 loop spans 15 amino acids. Trimming took 2 bases from V and 5 from J; bases not matched to a gene: 8. The germline V gene has CDR1 SGHKS and CDR2 YYEKEE (reference sequence).

This clone has a handful of counts. The gene calls are TRBV7-9 and TRBJ2-1; 10 bases align to TRBD2. Germline V gene lookup returns CDR1 SEHNR and CDR2 FQNEAQ (reference sequence). The CDR3 extends over 14 amino acids. Trimming took 6 bases from V and 4 from J; bases not matched to a gene: 3. The DNA for the CDR3 is TGTGCCAGCAGGCGGACTAGCGGATACAATGAGCAGTTCTTC. Translation: CASRRTSGYNEQFF.

DNA of the CDR3: TGTGCCAGCATGCCAAAGGGGCGGGAACCCTACGAGCAGTACTTC. Residues: CASMPKGREPYEQYF. The rearrangement uses TRBV21-1 and TRBJ2-7; TRBD2 is taken as the D call from the table, unchecked against the DNA. TRBV21-1 is a listed pseudogene. The CDR3 contains 15 residues.

The chain joins TRBV2 to TRBJ2-7; D remains ambiguous. Trimming left V 2 bases short and J 3 bases short, with 8 bases between. This CDR3 is built from 13 residues. CDR1 SNHLY and CDR2 FYNNEI come from the germline V gene. CDR3 residues: CASSEPNNYEQYF. The CDR3 DNA is TGTGCCAGCAGTGAACCGAATAACTACGAGCAGTACTTC.

The chain combines TRBV28 with TRBJ2-7; the match to TRBD1 covers 8 bases. With V trimmed by 6 bases and J by 1 base, 5 bases remained unmatched. CDR1 and CDR2 from the germline V gene are MDHEN and SYDVKM. The CDR3 has 14 amino acids. The CDR3 sequence: CASSGQGGSYEQYF. The CDR3 region has the DNA TGTGCCAGCAGCGGACAGGGAGGTTCCTACGAGCAGTACTTC. The full variable domain, its missing parts supplied by reference TRBV28 and TRBJ2-7, is DVKVTQSSRYLVKRTGEKVFLECVQDMDHENMFWYRQDPGLGLRLIYFSYDVKMKEKGDIPEGYSVSREKKERFSLILESASTNQTSMYLCASSGQGGSYEQYFGPGTRLTVT.

The chain is built from TRBV5-1 and TRBJ2-4; 8 bases agree with TRBD1. V lost 4 bases and J lost 5; bases outside the gene matches: 11. CDR3 length: 16 residues. Per the germline V gene, CDR1 is SGHRS and CDR2 is YFSETQ. Here the CDR3 reads CASSLNGGQGQNIQYF. CDR3 in DNA: TGCGCCAGCAGCCTGAACGGTGGACAGGGTCAAAACATTCAGTACTTC.

The CDR3 here is CASSRVYREKLFF. The CDR3 DNA follows: TGTGCCAGTAGTAGAGTGTATCGGGAAAAACTGTTTTTT. J is TRBJ1-4 and V is TRBV19; no definite D call. V was cut by 4 bases and J by 8 bases, with 11 bases left in between. The CDR3 has 13 residues. From germline, CDR1 is LNHDA and CDR2 SQIVND (reference sequence).

The chain employs TRBV5-1 and TRBJ2-7, with 9 nucleotides matching TRBD2. Germline values: CDR1 SGHRS, CDR2 YFSETQ. This CDR3 is built from 15 residues. V shed 1 base, J shed 5 bases, and the junction held 7 bases outside the gene matches. The CDR3 spells CASSLSSGSFHEQYF. The CDR3 bases are TGCGCCAGCAGCTTGAGTAGCGGGAGTTTCCACGAGCAGTACTTC.

The chain uses TRBV20-1 and TRBJ2-7; D gene unclear. This CDR3 has 8 amino acids. V lost 5 bases and J lost 4, with 0 bases in between. In germline, CDR1 is DFQATT, CDR2 SNEGSKA (reference sequence). For the CDR3, the DNA is TGCAGTGCTTACGAGCAGTACTTC. Translating it yields CSAYEQYF.

The chain employs TRBV19 and TRBJ1-3, with D maybe TRBD1 (5 bases). Germline assignment: CDR1 LNHDA and CDR2 SQIVND (reference sequence). Trimming shortened V by 2 bases and J by 3 bases, and 8 bases separated the two germline ends. CDR3 length: 14 residues. In nucleotides, the CDR3 is TGTGCCAGTAGTATACAGGGTAATGGAAACACCATATATTTT. Encoded protein: CASSIQGNGNTIYF.

The rearrangement links TRBV4-3 to TRBJ2-3, with D perhaps TRBD1 (5 bases). Per germline, CDR1 LGHNA and CDR2 YSLEER. The CDR3 is 13 residues long. The germline V and J ends were trimmed by 4 bases and 2 bases, with 7 bases remaining between them. CDR3 loop: CASSPTATDTQYF. CDR3 DNA sequence: TGCGCCAGCAGCCCGACAGCCACAGATACGCAGTATTTT.